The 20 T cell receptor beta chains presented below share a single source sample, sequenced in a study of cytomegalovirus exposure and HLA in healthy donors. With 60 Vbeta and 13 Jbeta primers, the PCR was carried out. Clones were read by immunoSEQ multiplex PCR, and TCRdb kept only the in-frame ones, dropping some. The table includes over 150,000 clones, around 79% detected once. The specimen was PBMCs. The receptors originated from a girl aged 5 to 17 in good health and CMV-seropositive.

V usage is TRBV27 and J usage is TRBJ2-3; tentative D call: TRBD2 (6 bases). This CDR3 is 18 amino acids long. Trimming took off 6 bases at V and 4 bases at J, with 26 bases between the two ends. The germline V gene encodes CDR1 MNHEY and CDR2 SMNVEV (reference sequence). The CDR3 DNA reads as TGTGCCAGCAGCTTCAGGTGGGAGGCGCCCCGTTCCTCAGATACGCAGTATTTT. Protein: CASSFRWEAPRSSDTQYF.

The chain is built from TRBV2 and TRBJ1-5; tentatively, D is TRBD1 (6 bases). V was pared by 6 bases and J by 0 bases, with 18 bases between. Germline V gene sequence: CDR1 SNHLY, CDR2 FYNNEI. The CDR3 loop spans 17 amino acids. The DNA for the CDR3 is TGTGCCAGCAGGACCGGGGGGGCCCTTGATAGCAATCAGCCCCAGCATTTT. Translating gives CASRTGGALDSNQPQHF.

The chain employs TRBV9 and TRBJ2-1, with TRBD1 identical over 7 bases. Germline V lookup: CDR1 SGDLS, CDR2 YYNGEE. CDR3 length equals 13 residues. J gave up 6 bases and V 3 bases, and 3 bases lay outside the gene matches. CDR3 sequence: CASSAAGGNEQFF. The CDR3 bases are TGTGCCAGCAGCGCCGCAGGGGGCAATGAGCAGTTCTTC.

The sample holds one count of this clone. The CDR3 region has the DNA TGTGCCAGCAGTTTCTTGGGAGCTGGAAACACCATATATTTT. This encodes CASSFLGAGNTIYF. The chain joins TRBV27 to TRBJ1-3; unclear D gene. V lost 3 bases and J 2 bases, leaving 8 bases between the germline ends. This CDR3 has 14 residues. The germline CDR1 and CDR2 sequences are MNHEY and SMNVEV (reference sequence).

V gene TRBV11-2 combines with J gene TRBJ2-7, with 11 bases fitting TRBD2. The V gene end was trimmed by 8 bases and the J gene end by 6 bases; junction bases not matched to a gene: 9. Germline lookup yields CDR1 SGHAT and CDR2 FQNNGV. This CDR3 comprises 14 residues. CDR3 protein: CASRVAGGPGEQYF. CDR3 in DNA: TGTGCCAGCCGGGTAGCGGGGGGGCCTGGCGAGCAGTACTTC.

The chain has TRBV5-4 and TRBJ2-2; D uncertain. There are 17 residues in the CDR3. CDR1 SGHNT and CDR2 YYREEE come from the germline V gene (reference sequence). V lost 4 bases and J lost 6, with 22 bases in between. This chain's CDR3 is CASSTLNLVTSPGELFF. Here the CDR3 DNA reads TGTGCCAGCAGCACACTCAACTTGGTGACTTCTCCCGGGGAGCTGTTTTTT.

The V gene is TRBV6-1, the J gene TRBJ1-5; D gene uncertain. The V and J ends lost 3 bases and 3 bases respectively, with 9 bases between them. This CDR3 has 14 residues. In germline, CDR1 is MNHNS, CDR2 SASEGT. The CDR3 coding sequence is TGTGCCAGCAGTGATTCGGGGTCCAATCAGCCCCAGCATTTT. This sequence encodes CASSDSGSNQPQHF.

CDR3 protein: CASSGTSYGYTF. The CDR3 nucleotides are TGTGCCAGTAGTGGGACAAGTTATGGCTACACCTTC. J is TRBJ1-2 and V is TRBV19, with D maybe TRBD1 (6 bases). Germline V gene data show CDR1 as LNHDA and CDR2 as SQIVND (reference sequence). The CDR3 covers 12 residues. Trimming stripped 5 bases from V and 5 bases from J, with 9 bases between.

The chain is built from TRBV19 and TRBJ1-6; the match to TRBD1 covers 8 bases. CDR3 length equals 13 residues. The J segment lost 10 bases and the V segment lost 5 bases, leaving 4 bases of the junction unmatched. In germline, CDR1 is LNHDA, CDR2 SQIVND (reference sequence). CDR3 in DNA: TGTGCCAGTAGTGCGGACAGGGACTCACCCCTCCACTTT. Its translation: CASSADRDSPLHF.

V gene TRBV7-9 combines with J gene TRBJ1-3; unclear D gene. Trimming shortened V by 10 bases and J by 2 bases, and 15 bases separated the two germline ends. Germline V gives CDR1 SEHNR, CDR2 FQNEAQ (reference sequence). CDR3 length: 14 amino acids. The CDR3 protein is CATRGMGTGNTIYF. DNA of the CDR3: TGTGCCACACGGGGAATGGGGACTGGAAACACCATATATTTT.

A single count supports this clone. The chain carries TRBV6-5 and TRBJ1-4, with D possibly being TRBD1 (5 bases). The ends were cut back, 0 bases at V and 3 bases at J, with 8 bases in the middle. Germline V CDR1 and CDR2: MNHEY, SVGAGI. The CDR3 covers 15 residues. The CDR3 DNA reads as TGTGCCAGCAGTTACTCGACAGAGCCTAATGAAAAACTGTTTTTT. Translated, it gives CASSYSTEPNEKLFF.

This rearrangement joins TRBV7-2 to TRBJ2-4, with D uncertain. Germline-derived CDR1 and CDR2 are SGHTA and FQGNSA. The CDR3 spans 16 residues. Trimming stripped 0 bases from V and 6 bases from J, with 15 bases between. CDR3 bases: TGTGCCAGCAGCTTAGCGCCCAACACGGCGGTAAACATTCAGTACTTC. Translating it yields CASSLAPNTAVNIQYF.

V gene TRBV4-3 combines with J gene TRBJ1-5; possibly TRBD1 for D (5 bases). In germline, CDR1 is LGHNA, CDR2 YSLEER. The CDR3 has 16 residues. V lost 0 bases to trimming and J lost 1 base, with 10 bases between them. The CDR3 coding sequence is TGCGCCAGCAGCCAAGATGTACGACAGAGCAATCAGCCCCAGCATTTT. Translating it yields CASSQDVRQSNQPQHF.

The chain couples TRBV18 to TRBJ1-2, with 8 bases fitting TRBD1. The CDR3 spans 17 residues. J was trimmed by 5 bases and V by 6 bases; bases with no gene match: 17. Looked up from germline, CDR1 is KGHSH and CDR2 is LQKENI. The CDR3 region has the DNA TGTGCCAGCTCGCTGAATTCTGGACAGGGTCAAGATTATGGCTACACCTTC. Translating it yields CASSLNSGQGQDYGYTF.

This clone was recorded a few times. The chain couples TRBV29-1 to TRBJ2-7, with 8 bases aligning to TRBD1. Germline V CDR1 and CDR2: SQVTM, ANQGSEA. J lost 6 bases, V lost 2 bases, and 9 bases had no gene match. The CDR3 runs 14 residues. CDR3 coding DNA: TGCAGCGTTGAACGACACAGGGGGGCGAGCGAGCAGTACTTC. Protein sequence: CSVERHRGASEQYF.

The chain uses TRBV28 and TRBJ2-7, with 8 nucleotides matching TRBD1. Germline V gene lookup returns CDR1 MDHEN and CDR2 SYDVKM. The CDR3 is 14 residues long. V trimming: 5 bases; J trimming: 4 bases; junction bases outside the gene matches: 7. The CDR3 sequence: CASSGPGTGYEQYF. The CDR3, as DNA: TGTGCCAGCAGTGGCCCCGGGACAGGATACGAGCAGTACTTC.

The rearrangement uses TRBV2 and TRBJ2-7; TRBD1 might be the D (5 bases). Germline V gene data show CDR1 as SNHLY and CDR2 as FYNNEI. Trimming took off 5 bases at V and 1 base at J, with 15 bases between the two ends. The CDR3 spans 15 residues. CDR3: CASSISGRVSYEQYF. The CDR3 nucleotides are TGTGCCAGCAGTATCTCGGGCAGGGTGTCCTACGAGCAGTACTTC.

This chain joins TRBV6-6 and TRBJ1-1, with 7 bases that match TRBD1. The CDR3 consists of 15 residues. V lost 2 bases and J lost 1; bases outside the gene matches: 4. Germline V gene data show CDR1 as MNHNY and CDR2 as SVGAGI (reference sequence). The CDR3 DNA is TGTGCCAGCAGTTACGTCCAGGGGGGGAACACTGAAGCTTTCTTT. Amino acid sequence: CASSYVQGGNTEAFF.

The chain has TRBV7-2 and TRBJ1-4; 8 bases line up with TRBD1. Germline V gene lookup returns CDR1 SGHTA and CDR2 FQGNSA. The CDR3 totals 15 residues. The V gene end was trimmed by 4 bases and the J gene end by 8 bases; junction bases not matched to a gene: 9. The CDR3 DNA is TGTGCCAGCAGCTGGATACAGGGGGTAGGAGAAAAACTGTTTTTT. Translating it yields CASSWIQGVGEKLFF. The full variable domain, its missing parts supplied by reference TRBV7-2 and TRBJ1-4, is GAGVSQSPSNKVTEKGKDVELRCDPISGHTALYWYRQSLGQGLEFLIYFQGNSAPDKSGLPSDRFSAERTGGSVSTLTIQRTQQEDSAVYLCASSWIQGVGEKLFFGSGTQLSVL.

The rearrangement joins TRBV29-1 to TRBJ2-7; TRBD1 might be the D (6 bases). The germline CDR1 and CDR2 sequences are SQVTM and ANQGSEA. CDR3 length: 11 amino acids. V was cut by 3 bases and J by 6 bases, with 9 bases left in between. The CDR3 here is CSVDTGSEQYF. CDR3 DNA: TGCAGCGTTGATACAGGGTCCGAGCAGTACTTC.